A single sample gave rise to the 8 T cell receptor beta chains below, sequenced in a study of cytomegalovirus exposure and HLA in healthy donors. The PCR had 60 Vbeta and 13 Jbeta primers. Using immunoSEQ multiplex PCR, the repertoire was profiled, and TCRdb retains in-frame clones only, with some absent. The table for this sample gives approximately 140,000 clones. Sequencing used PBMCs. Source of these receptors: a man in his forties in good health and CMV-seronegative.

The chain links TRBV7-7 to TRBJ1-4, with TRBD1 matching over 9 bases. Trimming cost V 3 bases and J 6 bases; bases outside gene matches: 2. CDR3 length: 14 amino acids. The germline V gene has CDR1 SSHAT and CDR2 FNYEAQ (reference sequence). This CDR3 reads CASSLRQGDEKLFF. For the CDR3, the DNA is TGTGCCAGCAGCTTGAGACAGGGGGATGAAAAACTGTTTTTT.

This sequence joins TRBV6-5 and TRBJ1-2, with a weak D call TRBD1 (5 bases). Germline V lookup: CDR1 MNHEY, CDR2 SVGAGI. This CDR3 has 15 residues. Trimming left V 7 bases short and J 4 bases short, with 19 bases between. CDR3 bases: TGTGCCAGCACTTCCGCCCCCGGGACTCGCTATGGCTACACCTTC. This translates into CASTSAPGTRYGYTF.

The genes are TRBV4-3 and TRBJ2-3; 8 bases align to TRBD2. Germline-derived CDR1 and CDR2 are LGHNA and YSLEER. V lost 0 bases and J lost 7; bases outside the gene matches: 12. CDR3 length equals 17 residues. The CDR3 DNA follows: TGCGCCAGCAGCCAAGATGGCGGCGGGGGGCTGACTCATACGCAGTATTTT. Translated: CASSQDGGGGLTHTQYF.

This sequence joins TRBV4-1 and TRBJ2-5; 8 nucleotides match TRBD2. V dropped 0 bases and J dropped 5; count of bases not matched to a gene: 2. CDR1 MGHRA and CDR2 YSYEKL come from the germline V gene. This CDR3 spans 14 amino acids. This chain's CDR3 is CASSQDRGGETQYF. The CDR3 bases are TGCGCCAGCAGCCAAGATCGGGGGGGGGAGACCCAGTACTTC.

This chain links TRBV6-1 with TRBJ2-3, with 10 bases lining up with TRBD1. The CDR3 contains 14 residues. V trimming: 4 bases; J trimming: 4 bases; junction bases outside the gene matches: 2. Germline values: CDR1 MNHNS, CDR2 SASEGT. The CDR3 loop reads CASSAGTGADTQYF. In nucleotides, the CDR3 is TGTGCCAGCAGTGCCGGGACAGGGGCAGATACGCAGTATTTT.

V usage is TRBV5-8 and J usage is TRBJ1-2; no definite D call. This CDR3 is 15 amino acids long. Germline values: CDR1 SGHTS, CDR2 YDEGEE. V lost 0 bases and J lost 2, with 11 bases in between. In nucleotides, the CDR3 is TGTGCCAGCAGCTTGGAAAGAGAACTCAACTATGGCTACACCTTC. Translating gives CASSLERELNYGYTF.

This CDR3 reads CASSRQGQETQYF. In nucleotides, the CDR3 is TGTGCCAGCAGCCGTCAGGGTCAAGAGACCCAGTACTTC. The rearrangement links TRBV7-3 to TRBJ2-5; a weak D match, TRBD1 (5 bases). Germline V gene sequence: CDR1 SGHTA, CDR2 FQGTGA. V lost 5 bases, J lost 2 bases, and 9 bases lay in between. This CDR3 spans 13 amino acids.

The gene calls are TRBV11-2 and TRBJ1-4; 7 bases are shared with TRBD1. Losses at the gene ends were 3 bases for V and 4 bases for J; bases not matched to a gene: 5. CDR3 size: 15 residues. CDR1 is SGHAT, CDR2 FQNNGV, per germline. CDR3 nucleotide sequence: TGTGCCAGCAGCTTTTCGGGACAGCGTAATGAAAAACTGTTTTTT. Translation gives CASSFSGQRNEKLFF.